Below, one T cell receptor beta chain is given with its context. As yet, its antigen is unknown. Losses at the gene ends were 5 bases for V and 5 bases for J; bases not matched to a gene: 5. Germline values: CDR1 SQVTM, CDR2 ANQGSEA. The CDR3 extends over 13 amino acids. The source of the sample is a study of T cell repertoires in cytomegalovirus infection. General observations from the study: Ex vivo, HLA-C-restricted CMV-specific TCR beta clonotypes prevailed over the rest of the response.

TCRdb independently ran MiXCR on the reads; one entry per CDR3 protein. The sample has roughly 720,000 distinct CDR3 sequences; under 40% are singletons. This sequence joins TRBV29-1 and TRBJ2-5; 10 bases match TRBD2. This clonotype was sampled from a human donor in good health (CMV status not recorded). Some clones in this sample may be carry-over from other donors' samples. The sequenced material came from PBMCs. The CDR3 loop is CSVPMTSGETQYF. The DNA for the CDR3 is TGCAGCGTTCCCATGACTAGCGGGGAGACCCAGTACTTC.